This T cell receptor (beta chain) was recorded in a study of cytomegalovirus exposure and HLA in healthy donors. Study findings and constraints: Another analysis was done later, and it associated approximately 17,000 TCR beta sequences with HLA alleles at 0.05 false discovery rate.

This PCR relied on a set of 60 Vbeta primers and 13 Jbeta primers. The protocol was immunoSEQ multiplex PCR, while the TCRdb copy is restricted to in-frame clones and leaves out a portion. The sample includes approximately 200,000 clones, about 81% of them seen just once. Note on this clone: Antigen: not known.

Trimming at V came to 5 bases and at J to 7 bases, leaving 7 bases not matched to a gene. Germline CDR1 is SGHNT and CDR2 is YENEEA. This CDR3 spans 14 amino acids. This clonotype was obtained from a young man in good health and CMV-seropositive. Specimen: PBMCs. The gene calls are TRBV11-3 and TRBJ2-2, with 7 bases lining up with TRBD2. In nucleotides, the CDR3 is TGTGCCAGCAGCCCAGGACTAGGGAGCGGGGAGCTGTTTTTT. As protein: CASSPGLGSGELFF.